The sequence of this TCR beta chain was determined in a study of blood T cell repertoires in COVID-19. Trimming took 5 bases from V and 10 from J, leaving 18 bases between them. This CDR3 is built from 14 residues. Germline CDR1 is LNHDA and CDR2 is SQIVND (reference sequence). The study recruited people aged roughly 18 to 100 years across 20 to 30 US areas. The repertoire was sequenced with immunoSEQ multiplex PCR; TCRdb's copy has only in-frame clones and lacks some. The table has hundreds of thousands of clones, roughly 86% seen once. The sample consisted of PBMCs or T cells enriched from blood (not recorded which). This clonotype was obtained from a woman in her twenties or thirties with acute COVID-19. The chain combines TRBV19 with TRBJ1-5; D remains unclear. The CDR3, as DNA: TGTGCCAGTAGTCCGGGTGGGTCCACGGGACCCCAGCATTTT. It encodes CASSPGGSTGPQHF.